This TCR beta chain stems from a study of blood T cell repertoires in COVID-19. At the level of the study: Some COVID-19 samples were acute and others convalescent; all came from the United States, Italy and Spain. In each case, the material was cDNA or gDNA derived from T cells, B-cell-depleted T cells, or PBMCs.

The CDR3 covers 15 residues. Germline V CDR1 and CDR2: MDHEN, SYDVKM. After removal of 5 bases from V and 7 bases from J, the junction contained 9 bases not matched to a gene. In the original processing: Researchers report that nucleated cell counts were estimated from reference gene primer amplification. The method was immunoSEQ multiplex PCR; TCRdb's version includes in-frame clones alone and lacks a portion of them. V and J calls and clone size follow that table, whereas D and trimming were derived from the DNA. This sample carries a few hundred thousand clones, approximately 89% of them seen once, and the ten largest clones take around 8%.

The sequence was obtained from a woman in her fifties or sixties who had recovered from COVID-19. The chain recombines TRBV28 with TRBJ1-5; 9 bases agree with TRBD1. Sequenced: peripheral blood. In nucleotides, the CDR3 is TGTGCCAGCAGTCTCCCGGGACAGGGTTGGCAGCCCCAGCATTTT. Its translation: CASSLPGQGWQPQHF.